The entry that follows covers one T cell receptor (beta chain) sequence. The source of the sample is a study of blood T cell repertoires in COVID-19. Study context: PBMCs, B-cell-depleted T cells, or T cells were the source of the cDNA or gDNA that made up the material.

V dropped 0 bases and J dropped 9; count of bases not matched to a gene: 7. The CDR3 runs to 14 residues. CDR1 is LGHDT, CDR2 YNNKEL, per germline (reference sequence). Libraries were prepared by immunoSEQ multiplex PCR; TCRdb keeps only in-frame clonotypes and omits some of them. This table holds around 230,000 clones, about 81% found once. This TCR came from an older woman with active or convalescent COVID-19. The sample taken for sequencing was peripheral blood. The V call is TRBV3-1 (or the pseudogene TRBV3-2), the J call TRBJ2-7, with TRBD1 matching 8 bases. CDR3 DNA sequence: TGTGCCAGCAGCCAAGACGCCGACAGGGGTGGGCAGTACTTC. This encodes CASSQDADRGGQYF.